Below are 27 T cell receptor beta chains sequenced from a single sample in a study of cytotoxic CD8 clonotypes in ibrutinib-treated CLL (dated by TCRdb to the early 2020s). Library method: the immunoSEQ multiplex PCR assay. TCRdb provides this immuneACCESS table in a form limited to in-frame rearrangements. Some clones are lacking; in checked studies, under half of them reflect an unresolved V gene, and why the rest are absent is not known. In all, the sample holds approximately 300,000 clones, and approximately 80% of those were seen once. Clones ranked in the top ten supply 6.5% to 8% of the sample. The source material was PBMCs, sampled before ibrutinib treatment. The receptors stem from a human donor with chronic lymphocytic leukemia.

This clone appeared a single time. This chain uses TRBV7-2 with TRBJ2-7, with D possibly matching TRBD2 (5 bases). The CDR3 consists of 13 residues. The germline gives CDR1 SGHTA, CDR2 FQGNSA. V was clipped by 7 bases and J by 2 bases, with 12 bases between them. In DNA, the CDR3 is TGTGCCAGCACCCGGACTTTCACCTACGAGCAGTACTTC. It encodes CASTRTFTYEQYF.

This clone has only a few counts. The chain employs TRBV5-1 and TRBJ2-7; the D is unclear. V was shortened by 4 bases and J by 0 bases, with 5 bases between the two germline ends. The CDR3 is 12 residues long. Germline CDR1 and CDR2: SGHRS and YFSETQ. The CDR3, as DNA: TGCGCCAGCAGCCAGAGCTCCTACGAGCAGTACTTC. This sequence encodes CASSQSSYEQYF.

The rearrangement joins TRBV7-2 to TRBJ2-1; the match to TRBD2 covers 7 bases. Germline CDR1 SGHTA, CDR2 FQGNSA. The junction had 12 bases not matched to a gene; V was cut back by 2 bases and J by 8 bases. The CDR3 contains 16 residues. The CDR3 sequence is CASSLPRGTNVHEQFF. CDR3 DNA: TGTGCCAGCAGCTTACCACGTGGGACTAACGTCCATGAGCAGTTCTTC. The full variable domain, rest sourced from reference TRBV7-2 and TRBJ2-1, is GAGVSQSPSNKVTEKGKDVELRCDPISGHTALYWYRQSLGQGLEFLIYFQGNSAPDKSGLPSDRFSAERTGGSVSTLTIQRTQQEDSAVYLCASSLPRGTNVHEQFFGPGTRLTVL.

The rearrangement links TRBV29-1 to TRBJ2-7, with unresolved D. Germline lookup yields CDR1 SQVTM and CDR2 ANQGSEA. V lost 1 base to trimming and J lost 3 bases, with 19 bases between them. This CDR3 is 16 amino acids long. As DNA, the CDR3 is TGCAGCGTTGAAGTGTTTCTAACAACCTCTCTCTACGAGCAGTACTTC. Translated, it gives CSVEVFLTTSLYEQYF.

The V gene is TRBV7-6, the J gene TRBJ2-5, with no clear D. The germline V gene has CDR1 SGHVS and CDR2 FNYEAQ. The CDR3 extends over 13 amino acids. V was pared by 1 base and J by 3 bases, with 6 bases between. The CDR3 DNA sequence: TGTGCCAGCAGCTTAGGATCCAAAGAGACCCAGTACTTC. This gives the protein CASSLGSKETQYF.

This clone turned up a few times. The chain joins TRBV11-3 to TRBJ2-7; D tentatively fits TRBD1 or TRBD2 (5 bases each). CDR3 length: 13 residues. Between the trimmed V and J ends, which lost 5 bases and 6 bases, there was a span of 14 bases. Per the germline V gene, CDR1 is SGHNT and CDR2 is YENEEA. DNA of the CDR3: TGTGCCAGCAGCCCCTTGAGGGACGGCGAGCAGTACTTC. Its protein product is CASSPLRDGEQYF. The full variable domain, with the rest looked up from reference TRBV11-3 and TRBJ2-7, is EAGVVQSPRYKIIEKKQPVAFWCNPISGHNTLYWYLQNLGQGPELLIRYENEEAVDDSQLPKDRFSAERLKGVDSTLKIQPAELGDSAVYLCASSPLRDGEQYFGPGTRLTVT.

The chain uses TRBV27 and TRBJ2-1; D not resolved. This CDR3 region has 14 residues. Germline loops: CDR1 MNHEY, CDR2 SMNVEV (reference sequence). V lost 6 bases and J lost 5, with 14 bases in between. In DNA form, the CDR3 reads TGTGCCAGCAGCCCTTTTGGTATGGACAATGAGCAGTTCTTC. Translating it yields CASSPFGMDNEQFF.

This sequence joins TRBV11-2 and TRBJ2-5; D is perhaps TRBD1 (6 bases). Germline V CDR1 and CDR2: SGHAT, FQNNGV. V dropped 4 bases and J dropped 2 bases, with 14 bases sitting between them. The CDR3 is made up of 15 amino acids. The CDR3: CASSYTTGYQETQYF. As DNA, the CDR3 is TGTGCCAGCAGCTATACGACAGGTTATCAAGAGACCCAGTACTTC.

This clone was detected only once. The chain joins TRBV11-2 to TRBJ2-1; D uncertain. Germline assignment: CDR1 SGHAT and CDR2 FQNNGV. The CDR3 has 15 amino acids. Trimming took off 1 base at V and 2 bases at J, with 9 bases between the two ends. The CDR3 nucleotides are TGTGCCAGCAGCTTAGGGCTTCGAGCCTACAATGAGCAGTTCTTC. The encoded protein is CASSLGLRAYNEQFF.

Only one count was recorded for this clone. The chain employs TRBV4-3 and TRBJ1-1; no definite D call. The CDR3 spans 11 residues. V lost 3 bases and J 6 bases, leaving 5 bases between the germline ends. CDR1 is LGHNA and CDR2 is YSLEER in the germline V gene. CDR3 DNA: TGCGCCAGCAGCCAGGGAGCTGAAGCTTTCTTT. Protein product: CASSQGAEAFF.

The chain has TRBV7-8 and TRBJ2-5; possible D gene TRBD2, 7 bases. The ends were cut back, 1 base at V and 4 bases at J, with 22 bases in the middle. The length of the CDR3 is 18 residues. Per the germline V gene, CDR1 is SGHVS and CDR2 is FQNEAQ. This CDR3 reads CASSLVFTGGGGRETQYF. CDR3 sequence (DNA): TGTGCCAGCAGCTTAGTCTTCACAGGAGGGGGAGGGAGAGAGACCCAGTACTTC.

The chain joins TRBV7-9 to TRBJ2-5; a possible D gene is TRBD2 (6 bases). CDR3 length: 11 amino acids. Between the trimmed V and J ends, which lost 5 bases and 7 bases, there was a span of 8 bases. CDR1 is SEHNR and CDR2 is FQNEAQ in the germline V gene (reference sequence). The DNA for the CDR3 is TGTGCCAGCAGCGCCGGGGGGACCCAGTACTTC. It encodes CASSAGGTQYF.

The CDR3 DNA follows: TGTGCCAGCAGCTTGGCGCCAGAGAACACTGAAGCTTTCTTT. Protein: CASSLAPENTEAFF. The chain couples TRBV5-6 to TRBJ1-1; D gene ambiguous. In germline, CDR1 is SGHDT, CDR2 YYEEEE. The CDR3 spans 14 residues. Trimming removed 0 bases at V and 1 base at J, with 7 bases between.

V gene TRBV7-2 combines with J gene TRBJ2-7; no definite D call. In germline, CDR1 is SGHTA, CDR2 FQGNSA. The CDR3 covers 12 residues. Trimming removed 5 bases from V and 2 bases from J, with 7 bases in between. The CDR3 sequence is CASSPDTYEQYF. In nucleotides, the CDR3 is TGTGCCAGCAGCCCGGATACCTACGAGCAGTACTTC.

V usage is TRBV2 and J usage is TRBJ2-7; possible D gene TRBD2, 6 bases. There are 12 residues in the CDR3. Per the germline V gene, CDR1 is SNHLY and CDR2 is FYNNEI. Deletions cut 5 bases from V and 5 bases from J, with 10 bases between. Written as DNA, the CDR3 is TGTGCCAGCAGTCATCCGGGGGACGAGCAGTACTTC. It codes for CASSHPGDEQYF.

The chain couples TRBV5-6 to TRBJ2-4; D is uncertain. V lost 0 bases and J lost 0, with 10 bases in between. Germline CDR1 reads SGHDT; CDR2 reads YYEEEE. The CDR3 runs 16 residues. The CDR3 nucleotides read TGTGCCAGCAGCTTGGGCGTAGGTCTAGCCAAAAACATTCAGTACTTC. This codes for CASSLGVGLAKNIQYF.

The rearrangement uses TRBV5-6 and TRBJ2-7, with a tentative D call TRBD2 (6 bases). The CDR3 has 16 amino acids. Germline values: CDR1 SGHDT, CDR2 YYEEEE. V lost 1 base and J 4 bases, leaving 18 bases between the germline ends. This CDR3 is CASSLYSGVRVYEQYF. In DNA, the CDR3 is TGTGCCAGCAGCTTGTATAGCGGAGTAAGAGTGTACGAGCAGTACTTC.

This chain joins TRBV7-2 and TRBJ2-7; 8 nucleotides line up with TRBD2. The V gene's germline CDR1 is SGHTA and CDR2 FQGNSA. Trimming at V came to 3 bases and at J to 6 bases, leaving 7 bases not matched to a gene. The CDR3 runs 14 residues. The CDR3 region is CASSFNGRALEQYF. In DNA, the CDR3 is TGTGCCAGCAGCTTCAACGGGAGGGCCCTCGAGCAGTACTTC.

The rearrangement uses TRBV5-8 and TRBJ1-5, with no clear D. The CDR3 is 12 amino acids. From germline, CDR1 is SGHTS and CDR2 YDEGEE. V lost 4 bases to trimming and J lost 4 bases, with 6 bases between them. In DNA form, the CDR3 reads TGTGCCAGCAGCCGTGTAAATCAGCCCCAGCATTTT. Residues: CASSRVNQPQHF.

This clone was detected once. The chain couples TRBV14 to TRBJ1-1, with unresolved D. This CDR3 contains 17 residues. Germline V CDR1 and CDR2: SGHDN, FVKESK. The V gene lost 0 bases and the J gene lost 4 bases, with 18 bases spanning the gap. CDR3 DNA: TGTGCCAGCAGCCAAGATTTGACCTCCCGGGTCGGCACTGAAGCTTTCTTT. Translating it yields CASSQDLTSRVGTEAFF.

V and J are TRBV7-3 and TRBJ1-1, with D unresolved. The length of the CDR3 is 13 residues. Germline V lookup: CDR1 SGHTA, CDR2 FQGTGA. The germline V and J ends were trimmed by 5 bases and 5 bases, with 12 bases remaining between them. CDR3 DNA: TGTGCCAGCAGCCCCTGGGCGGGAACTGAAGCTTTCTTT. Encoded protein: CASSPWAGTEAFF.

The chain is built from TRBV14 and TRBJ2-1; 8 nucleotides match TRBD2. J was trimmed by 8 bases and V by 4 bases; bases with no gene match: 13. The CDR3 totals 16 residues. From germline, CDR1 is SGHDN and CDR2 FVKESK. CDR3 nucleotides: TGTGCCAGCAGCCGAGGGGACTTGCGGGAGGAAGATGAGCAGTTCTTC. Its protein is CASSRGDLREEDEQFF.

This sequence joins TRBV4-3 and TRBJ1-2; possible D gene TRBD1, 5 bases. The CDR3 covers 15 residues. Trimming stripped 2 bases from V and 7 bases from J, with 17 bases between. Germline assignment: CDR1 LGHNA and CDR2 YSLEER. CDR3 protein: CASSQFSEGPGGYTF. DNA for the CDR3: TGCGCCAGCAGCCAATTTTCGGAGGGGCCAGGTGGCTACACCTTC.

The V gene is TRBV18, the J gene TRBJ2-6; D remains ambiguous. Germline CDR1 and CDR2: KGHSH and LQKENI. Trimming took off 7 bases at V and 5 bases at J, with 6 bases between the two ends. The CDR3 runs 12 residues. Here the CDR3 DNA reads TGTGCCAGCTTAGAGAGGGCCAACGTCCTGACTTTC. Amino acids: CASLERANVLTF.

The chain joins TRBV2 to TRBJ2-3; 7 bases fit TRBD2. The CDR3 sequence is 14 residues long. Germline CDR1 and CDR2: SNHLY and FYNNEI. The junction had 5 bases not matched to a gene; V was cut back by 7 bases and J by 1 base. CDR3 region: CASNREGRTDTQYF. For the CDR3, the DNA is TGTGCCAGCAATAGGGAGGGCCGCACAGATACGCAGTATTTT.

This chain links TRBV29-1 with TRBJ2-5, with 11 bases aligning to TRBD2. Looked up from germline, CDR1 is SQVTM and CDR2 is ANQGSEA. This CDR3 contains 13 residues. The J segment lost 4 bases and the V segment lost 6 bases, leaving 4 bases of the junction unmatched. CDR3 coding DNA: TGCAGCGTACTAGCGGGAGTGTCAGAGACCCAGTACTTC. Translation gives CSVLAGVSETQYF.

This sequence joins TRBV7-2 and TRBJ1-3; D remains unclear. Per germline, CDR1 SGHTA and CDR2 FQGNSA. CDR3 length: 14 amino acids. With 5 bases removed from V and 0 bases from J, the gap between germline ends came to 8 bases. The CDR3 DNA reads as TGTGCCAGCAGCGCTGTCAACTCTGGAAACACCATATATTTT. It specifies CASSAVNSGNTIYF.